The rows below give T cell receptor beta chains drawn from one sample of a study of T-cell reconstitution after alpha-beta-depleted transplantation in children. TCRdb re-called the PCR reads with MiXCR, one entry per CDR3 protein. The profile shows just under 550,000 distinct CDR3 sequences, around 16% of them singletons. Sequencing was performed on PBMCs from the stem cell graft donor, taken from the stem cell graft. The receptor source for this set is a human donor who donated a stem cell graft to a child with acute lymphoblastic leukemia. The conserved cysteine and the conserved F or W are not part of the CDR3 here.

>TRBJ1-3|TRBV20-1
SAPGGAGNTIY
>TRBJ2-1|TRBV5-1
ASRREGSYNEQF
>TRBJ1-2|TRBV7-8
ASSQADRGGLGYT
>TRBJ2-6|TRBV20-1
SARLAGEGSSGANVLT
>TRBJ2-2|TRBV7-3
ASSPTHGRNTGELF
>TRBJ2-3|TRBV7-3
ASRRDVTDTQY
>TRBJ2-7|TRBV4-2
ASSQVGRLGNSHYEQY
>TRBJ1-1|TRBV2
ASSETPTEPF
>TRBJ1-1|TRBV7-9
ASSPDRGLPNTEAF
>TRBJ2-3|TRBV4-2
ASSLEASGRANTQY
>TRBJ2-7|TRBV27
ASSLWTGAGEQY
>TRBJ1-1|TRBV5-1
ASSLGGNQAF
>TRBJ2-7|TRBV7-8
ASRRPPGQGSYEQY
>TRBJ1-1|TRBV27
ASREMNTEAF
>TRBJ2-7|TRBV7-2
ASSLSLGVEQY
>TRBJ2-7|TRBV7-2
ASSLGPSGGDRY
>TRBJ1-1|TRBV18
ASSPPTRTEAF
>TRBJ1-5|TRBV20-1
SARDDKRTQH
>TRBJ1-1|TRBV4-1
ASSGRPRNTEAF
>TRBJ2-7|TRBV29-1
SVAGWEGRYSYEQY
>TRBJ2-7|TRBV27
ASSYPGQTYEQY
>TRBJ2-7|TRBV5-4
ASSGVMGSYEQY
>TRBJ2-1|TRBV7-2
ASSLGSPRGEQF
>TRBJ1-5|TRBV6-2/TRBV6-3
ASSLAPGTEGYSNQPQH
>TRBJ2-1|TRBV5-1
ASSFGLAGGKAYNEQF
>TRBJ1-1|TRBV5-8
ASSLGRRSGQAF
>TRBJ2-1|TRBV7-9
AVDQGGPRGVYNEQF
>TRBJ2-5|TRBV5-1
ASSPRPTVSVQETQY
>TRBJ1-2|TRBV20-1
SAELSGGSGYT
>TRBJ1-1|TRBV6-5
ASSWGRDNMNTEAF
>TRBJ1-5|TRBV20-1
SARTPDGDHSNQPQH
>TRBJ2-7|TRBV5-1
ASSPGRGSYEQY
>TRBJ2-7|TRBV5-1
ASSREASGYEQY
>TRBJ2-5|TRBV7-8
ASSLGGSRTQETQY
>TRBJ1-1|TRBV7-6
ASSMPGTGGLATEAF
>TRBJ2-6|TRBV27
ASSLTGANVLT
>TRBJ2-7|TRBV20-1
SALGQVSPYEQY
>TRBJ1-2|TRBV27
ASSQQGRYGYT
>TRBJ2-7|TRBV11-2
ASSSRRIVYEQY
>TRBJ2-1|TRBV5-1
ASSLENYNEQF
>TRBJ2-1|TRBV5-1
ASSSRLAFDEQF
>TRBJ2-7|TRBV10-3
AISERDPGLARPNEQY
>TRBJ1-2|TRBV7-9
ASSDQGVRSDGYT
>TRBJ2-1|TRBV7-2
ASSLMGGRGNEQF
>TRBJ2-7|TRBV5-1
ASSQGTGDPYEQY
>TRBJ2-1|TRBV5-1
ASSFNGNNEQF
>TRBJ2-7|TRBV20-1
SGQDFTYEQY
>TRBJ1-3|TRBV20-1
SAKQGGLRGTTIY
>TRBJ2-1|TRBV27
ASARWEGGTYNEQF
>TRBJ1-2|TRBV29-1
SGAGTENYGYT